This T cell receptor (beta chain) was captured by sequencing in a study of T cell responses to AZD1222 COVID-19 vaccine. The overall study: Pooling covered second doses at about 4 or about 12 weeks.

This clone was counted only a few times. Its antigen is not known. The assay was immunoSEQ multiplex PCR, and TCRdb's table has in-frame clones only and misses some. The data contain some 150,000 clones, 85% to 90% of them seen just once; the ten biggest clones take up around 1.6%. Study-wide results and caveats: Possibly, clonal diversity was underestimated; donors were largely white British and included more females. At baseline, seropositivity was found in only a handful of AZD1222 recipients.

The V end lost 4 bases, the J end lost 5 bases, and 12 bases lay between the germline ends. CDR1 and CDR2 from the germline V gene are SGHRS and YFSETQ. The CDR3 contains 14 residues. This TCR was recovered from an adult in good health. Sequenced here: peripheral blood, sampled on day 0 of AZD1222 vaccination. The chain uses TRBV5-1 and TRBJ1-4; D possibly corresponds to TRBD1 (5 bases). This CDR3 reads CASSPQGENEKLFF. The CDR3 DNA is TGCGCCAGCAGCCCACAAGGGGAGAATGAAAAACTGTTTTTT.